A selection of T cell receptor beta chains follows, all from one sample in a study of cytotoxic CD8 clonotypes in ibrutinib-treated CLL. Sequenced by immunoSEQ multiplex PCR; TCRdb stores in-frame clones only, minus some. This table holds more than 300,000 clones, roughly 79% found once. The sequences come from PBMCs, collected before ibrutinib treatment. The origin of the receptors is a human donor with chronic lymphocytic leukemia. CDR3s include the opening cysteine and the closing phenylalanine or tryptophan. The order of the fields is clone size, J gene, V gene, D gene, CDR3 protein, CDR3 DNA. D genes are given only for firm matches. Some rows have no size entry. The others give once, few or many, or a class for an expanded clone.

abundance: NA
j_gene: TRBJ2-5
v_gene: TRBV30
d_gene: NA
CDR3aa: CAWSVLTQETQYF
CDR3nt: TGTGCCTGGAGTGTACTTACCCAAGAGACCCAGTACTTC

abundance: NA
j_gene: TRBJ1-2
v_gene: TRBV9
d_gene: TRBD1
CDR3aa: CASSRTGGYYGYTF
CDR3nt: TGTGCCAGCAGCAGAACAGGGGGTTACTATGGCTACACCTTC

abundance: NA
j_gene: TRBJ2-5
v_gene: TRBV6-5
d_gene: NA
CDR3aa: CASSATEETQYF
CDR3nt: TGTGCCAGCAGCGCGACAGAAGAGACCCAGTACTTC

abundance: NA
j_gene: TRBJ2-7
v_gene: TRBV5-1
d_gene: NA
CDR3aa: CASSRRSSYEQYF
CDR3nt: TGCGCCAGCAGCCGAAGGAGCTCCTACGAGCAGTACTTC

abundance: once
j_gene: TRBJ1-5
v_gene: TRBV30
d_gene: NA
CDR3aa: CAWSEGASNQPQHF
CDR3nt: TGTGCCTGGAGTGAAGGAGCAAGCAATCAGCCCCAGCATTTT

abundance: NA
j_gene: TRBJ2-1
v_gene: TRBV5-1
d_gene: NA
CDR3aa: CASSLELPSSYNEQFF
CDR3nt: TGCGCCAGCAGCTTGGAGCTACCCAGCTCCTACAATGAGCAGTTCTTC

abundance: NA
j_gene: TRBJ1-5
v_gene: TRBV7-8
d_gene: NA
CDR3aa: CASSFIRTSNQPQHF
CDR3nt: TGTGCCAGCAGCTTTATTAGAACTAGCAATCAGCCCCAGCATTTT

abundance: few
j_gene: TRBJ1-1
v_gene: TRBV30
d_gene: NA
CDR3aa: CACIPAHEAFF
CDR3nt: TGTGCCTGCATCCCGGCTCACGAAGCTTTCTTT

abundance: once
j_gene: TRBJ2-3
v_gene: TRBV29-1
d_gene: NA
CDR3aa: CSVGGTSTDTQYF
CDR3nt: TGCAGCGTTGGCGGGACTAGCACAGATACGCAGTATTTT

abundance: NA
j_gene: TRBJ1-2
v_gene: TRBV30
d_gene: TRBD1
CDR3aa: CAWSRDRGHGYTF
CDR3nt: TGTGCCTGGAGCCGGGACAGGGGGCATGGCTACACCTTC

abundance: NA
j_gene: TRBJ2-3
v_gene: TRBV5-1
d_gene: TRBD2
CDR3aa: CATSAGGTDTQYF
CDR3nt: TGCGCCACCTCAGCGGGAGGCACAGATACGCAGTATTTT

abundance: NA
j_gene: TRBJ2-1
v_gene: TRBV27
d_gene: TRBD1
CDR3aa: CASSGYGTGDNNEQFF
CDR3nt: TGTGCCAGCAGTGGCTATGGGACAGGGGACAACAATGAGCAGTTCTTC

abundance: NA
j_gene: TRBJ1-4
v_gene: TRBV5-4
d_gene: NA
CDR3aa: CASSSGRLSGEKLFF
CDR3nt: TGTGCCAGCAGCAGTGGACGCCTCTCAGGGGAAAAACTGTTTTTT

abundance: NA
j_gene: TRBJ1-1
v_gene: TRBV28
d_gene: NA
CDR3aa: CASSLSGPRDTEAFF
CDR3nt: TGTGCCAGCAGTTTATCAGGTCCCCGGGACACTGAAGCTTTCTTT

abundance: NA
j_gene: TRBJ2-7
v_gene: TRBV29-1
d_gene: TRBD2
CDR3aa: CSVTSGSSYEQYF
CDR3nt: TGCAGCGTAACTAGCGGGAGCTCCTACGAGCAGTACTTC

abundance: NA
j_gene: TRBJ2-1
v_gene: TRBV19
d_gene: TRBD2
CDR3aa: CASSIRTSGTEGNEQFF
CDR3nt: TGTGCCAGTAGTATAAGGACTAGCGGGACAGAAGGAAATGAGCAGTTCTTC